The following is a TCR beta chain sequence with its context. Primers for the PCR totalled 60 Vbeta and 13 Jbeta. Repertoires were generated with immunoSEQ multiplex PCR, while TCRdb's copy carries only in-frame clones and drops some. The sample has over 150,000 clones; 70% to 90% are singletons. Germline CDR1 and CDR2: MGHRA and YSYEKL. V lost 6 bases to trimming and J lost 6 bases; unmatched junction nucleotides: 5. This CDR3 spans 14 amino acids. This record belongs to a study of cytomegalovirus exposure and HLA in healthy donors. J is TRBJ1-2 and V is TRBV4-1, with TRBD1 matching 12 bases. The TCR comes from a girl aged 10 to 17 in good health and CMV-seropositive. Sequencing used PBMCs. The CDR3 here is CASRGDRGLDGYTF. DNA of the CDR3: TGCGCCAGCAGAGGGGACAGGGGGCTGGATGGCTACACCTTC.